This TCR beta chain was profiled in a study of T cell changes during pregnancy in multiple sclerosis (dated by TCRdb to the late 2010s). Describing the broader study: Changes in the T cell repertoire over the course of pregnancy were examined in this study in women with multiple sclerosis.

Preparation of the library involved the immunoSEQ multiplex PCR assay. Held by TCRdb, this immuneACCESS table contains in-frame sequences only and omits some clones. Under half of the omission traces to an unresolved V gene where checked; the cause of the rest is unknown. The sample has 65,000 or so clones on record, about nine tenths of them singletons. The ten most abundant clones make up more than 2% of the sample. V sheds 0 bases and J sheds 0 bases, leaving 9 bases between their ends. Including cysteine and phenylalanine, the CDR3 has 16 amino acids. This entry keeps only the CDR3 DNA: 48 bases, framed from base 1. Per the germline V gene, MGHRA is the CDR1 and YSYEKL is the CDR2. For this clone: There is no known antigen for this receptor. The input lacks base qualities; no much larger clone sits a single base away.

The chain links TRBV4-1 with TRBJ2-1, with a weak D call of TRBD2 (5 bases match). The sequence was collected from a female donor in good health, enrolled as a control in a pregnancy study. The sequences come from peripheral blood, collected in the second trimester of pregnancy. Here is the DNA: TGCGCCAGCAGCCAAGAGGACTTCCTCTCCTACAATGAGCAGTTCTTC. It encodes CASSQEDFLSYNEQFF.